This T cell receptor beta chain was retrieved from a study of beta chain features in type 1 diabetes. This clone was seen a few times. Its antigen is unidentified. As every portion of the isolated RNA was reverse transcribed, the sequencing read expressed TCRB transcripts. Method: immunoSEQ multiplex PCR; TCRdb's copy keeps in-frame clones and lacks some. Of about 340,000 clones in the sample, 8% are singletons; the top ten hold less than 0.5%. Study-wide results and limits: Shorter templates may be favored by PCR, equally so in patients and controls.

Germline assignment: CDR1 MRHNA and CDR2 SNTAGT. The CDR3 extends over 16 amino acids. V lost 0 bases and J lost 0; bases outside the gene matches: 2. The rearrangement joins TRBV6-4 to TRBJ2-4; 7 positions agree with TRBD2. Source material: central memory CD4+ T cells from blood. The clonotype comes from a woman under 30 in good health. CDR3 sequence reads: CASSDSIAGAKNIQYF. CDR3 DNA sequence: TGTGCCAGCAGTGACTCGATAGCGGGAGCCAAAAACATTCAGTACTTC.